The rows below give T cell receptor beta chains drawn from one sample of a study of blood T cell repertoires in COVID-19. TCRdb keeps only in-frame clones here, not all; method: immunoSEQ multiplex PCR. The sample holds hundreds of thousands of clones, roughly 86% seen once. Specimen: peripheral blood. The receptors were sampled from an older man with acute or convalescent COVID-19. Each CDR3 is given with its conserved first and last residue. Fields, in order: CDR3 length, V gene, J gene, D gene, clone size, CDR3 DNA, CDR3 protein. D genes are given only for firm matches. Clone sizes are given selectively: once, few, many, or a class where the clone is expanded.

>14|TRBV5-1|TRBJ2-3|TRBD1|-
TGCGCCAGCAAGGTCCAGGGGGCCGCAGATACGCAGTATTTT
CASKVQGAADTQYF
>15|TRBV11-2|TRBJ2-5|-|-
TGTGCCAGCAGCTTAGACGAGGGAGGAGGAGAGACCCAGTACTTC
CASSLDEGGGETQYF
>13|TRBV30|TRBJ1-1|-|-
TGTGCCTGGAGAAGGGAGATGAACACTGAAGCTTTCTTT
CAWRREMNTEAFF
>15|TRBV28|TRBJ2-2|TRBD1|-
TGTGCCAGCACCTCAGGGGGCGTCAGTACCGGGGAGCTGTTTTTT
CASTSGGVSTGELFF
>12|TRBV30|TRBJ2-7|TRBD2|-
TGTGCCTGTACCTACGGGGGGTACGAGCAGTACTTC
CACTYGGYEQYF
>15|TRBV2|TRBJ1-5|TRBD1|-
TGTGCCAGCAGTGATGTGGGACAGACAAATCAGCCCCAGCATTTT
CASSDVGQTNQPQHF
>14|TRBV19|TRBJ1-5|-|once
TGTGCCAGTAGGTGGGGCAGGGTCGGTCAGCCCCAGCATTTT
CASRWGRVGQPQHF
>15|TRBV3-1/TRBV3-2|TRBJ2-1|TRBD2|-
TGTGCCAGCAACCGCCGGACTAGCTCCTACAATGAGCAGTTCTTC
CASNRRTSSYNEQFF
>14|TRBV5-4|TRBJ1-1|TRBD1|-
TGTGCCAGCAGCTTAAGGATTGGGACAGGGCAAGCTTTCTTT
CASSLRIGTGQAFF
>14|TRBV9|TRBJ2-2|TRBD1|few
TGTGCCAGCAGCGTAACAGGGGGCATCGGGGAGCTGTTTTTT
CASSVTGGIGELFF
>14|TRBV7-2|TRBJ2-7|-|-
TGTGCCAGCAGCTTCCTCCCTAGCTCCTACGAGCAGTACTTC
CASSFLPSSYEQYF